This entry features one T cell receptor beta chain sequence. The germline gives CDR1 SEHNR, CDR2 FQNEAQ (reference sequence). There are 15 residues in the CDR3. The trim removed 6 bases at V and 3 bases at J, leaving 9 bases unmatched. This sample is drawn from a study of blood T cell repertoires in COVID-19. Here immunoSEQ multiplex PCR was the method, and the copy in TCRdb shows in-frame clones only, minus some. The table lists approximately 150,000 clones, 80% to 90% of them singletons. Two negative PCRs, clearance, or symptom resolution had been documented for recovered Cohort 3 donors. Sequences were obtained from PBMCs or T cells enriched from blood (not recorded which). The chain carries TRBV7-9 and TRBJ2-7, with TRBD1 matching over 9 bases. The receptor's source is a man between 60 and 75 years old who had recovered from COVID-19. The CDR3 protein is CASSPDRGSVYEQYF. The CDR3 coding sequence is TGTGCCAGCAGTCCGGACAGGGGCTCGGTCTACGAGCAGTACTTC.